These 14 T cell receptor beta chains were sequenced from one sample in a study of Graves' ophthalmopathy and Graves' hyperthyroidism. Amplification targeted the TCR beta CDR3 regions, with RNA transcripts as the source material. The library came from an HTBI-primed first-round RT-PCR and a second-round multiplex PCR. TCRdb reprocessed the multiplex PCR reads with MiXCR, giving one entry per CDR3 protein. The sample has tens of thousands of distinct CDR3 sequences; roughly half are singletons. The sequenced sample was peripheral blood. These receptors all come from an adult woman with Graves' ophthalmopathy.

The rearrangement joins TRBV25-1 to TRBJ2-2, with 7 bases lining up with TRBD1. Germline V gene lookup returns CDR1 MGHDK and CDR2 SYGVNS. The CDR3 has 15 residues. V shed 4 bases and J 5 bases; nucleotides not matched to a gene: 7. The CDR3 sequence is CASSAPGQTTGELFF. The CDR3, as DNA: TGTGCCAGCAGTGCTCCGGGACAGACTACCGGGGAGCTGTTTTTT.

The J gene is TRBJ2-1, the V gene TRBV10-1, with TRBD2 matching 7 bases. The CDR3 length is 15 residues. Germline CDR1 WNHNN, CDR2 SYGVQD (reference sequence). V lost 4 bases, J lost 6 bases, and 9 bases stayed unmatched. The CDR3 is CASSAHRDYLNEQFF. CDR3 sequence (DNA): TGCGCCAGCAGTGCGCACCGGGACTACCTCAATGAGCAGTTCTTC.

The CDR3 here is CASSRAASNQPQHF. In DNA, the CDR3 is TGTGCCAGCAGTCGGGCAGCCTCCAATCAGCCCCAGCATTTT. The genes are TRBV6-6 and TRBJ1-5; no definite D call. The CDR3 loop spans 14 amino acids. V dropped 5 bases and J dropped 3 bases, with 11 bases sitting between them. The germline V gene has CDR1 MNHNY and CDR2 SVGAGI (reference sequence).

Concerning this clonotype: Because the CDR3 is missing its conserved closing phenylalanine or tryptophan, this is likely a read error. The chain joins TRBV7-9 to TRBJ2-5, with TRBD1 matching over 7 bases. CDR1 is SEHNR and CDR2 is FQNEAQ in the germline V gene (reference sequence). The CDR3 contains 18 residues. In DNA form, the CDR3 reads TGTGCCAGCAGCTTCGACGGGGACAGTGCCCGACTCCAAGAGGCCCAGTACCTC. Its translation is CASSFDGDSARLQEAQYL.

The table lists this clonotype with many counts. The chain combines TRBV20-1 with TRBJ2-3; the D call may be TRBD1 or TRBD2 (5 bases each). Germline V CDR1 and CDR2: DFQATT, SNEGSKA (reference sequence). Trimming stripped 0 bases from V and 11 bases from J, with 18 bases between. The CDR3 is 14 amino acids. The CDR3 loop reads CSARDRGDAVLQYF. CDR3 DNA: TGCAGTGCTAGAGATCGAGGGGACGCAGTGTTGCAGTATTTT.

This clonotype came up many times. The gene calls are TRBV3-1 and TRBJ2-1; D not certain. Trimming cost V 0 bases and J 0 bases, with 6 bases left between them. The germline gives CDR1 LGHDT, CDR2 YNNKEL (reference sequence). The CDR3 is 15 amino acids. CDR3 DNA sequence: TGTGCCAGCAGCCAAGACCAAAGCTCCTACAATGAGCAGTTCTTC. Residues: CASSQDQSSYNEQFF.

This clonotype occurred a few times. The chain joins TRBV27 to TRBJ2-1, with 10 nucleotides matching TRBD2. The J segment lost 6 bases and the V segment lost 8 bases, leaving 7 bases of the junction unmatched. Germline values: CDR1 MNHEY, CDR2 SMNVEV (reference sequence). The CDR3 is made up of 14 amino acids. The CDR3 DNA reads TGTGCCAGCCAGCGGGGGGGAGGGCTCAATGAGCAGTTCTTC. Translated: CASQRGGGLNEQFF.

This clonotype occurred a few times. This CDR3 fails to terminate in the conserved phenylalanine or tryptophan, so it likely reflects a read error. The DNA is omitted, as the CDR3 cannot be located on it reliably, and the CDR3 follows TCRdb's listing. The rearrangement joins TRBV6-4 to TRBJ2-6. Germline lookup yields CDR1 MRHNA and CDR2 SNTAGT. With termini counted, the CDR3 has 8 amino acids. CDR3 sequence: CASSDGTS.

This clonotype was counted ten times or more. This CDR3 reads CAWATGYGANVLTF. The DNA for the CDR3 is TGTGCCTGGGCAACAGGGTACGGGGCCAACGTCCTGACTTTC. V and J are TRBV30 and TRBJ2-6; D may be TRBD1 (6 bases). The CDR3 is 14 amino acids. V dropped 5 bases and J dropped 4 bases, with 12 bases sitting between them. Looked up from germline, CDR1 is GTSNPN and CDR2 is SVGIG (reference sequence).

To note about this clonotype: With a much larger clone just one base away, this may be a read error. This chain connects TRBV24-1 to TRBJ2-1; 14 bases are a match to TRBD2. Germline-derived CDR1 and CDR2 are KGHDR and SFDVKD. The CDR3 totals 17 residues. This CDR3 is CVSSEGLAGAVENEQFF. The CDR3 bases are TGTGTCAGCAGTGAGGGACTAGCGGGAGCGGTTGAAAATGAGCAGTTCTTC.

This sequence joins TRBV20-1 and TRBJ2-7, with unresolved D. With 0 bases removed from V and 3 bases from J, the gap between germline ends came to 0 bases. The CDR3 is 10 amino acids. Germline assignment: CDR1 DFQATT and CDR2 SNEGSKA (reference sequence). CDR3 in amino acids: CSARDYEQYF. Here the CDR3 DNA reads TGCAGTGCTAGAGACTACGAGCAGTACTTC.

This clonotype was seen ten or more times. V and J are TRBV4-3 and TRBJ2-4; D gene ambiguous. Between the trimmed V and J ends, which lost 0 bases and 3 bases, there was a span of 12 bases. Germline assignment: CDR1 LGHNA and CDR2 YSLEER. The CDR3 extends over 16 amino acids. For the CDR3, the DNA is TGCGCCAGCAGCCAAGATCGGCTAGACCTCAAAAACATTCAGTACTTC. Residues: CASSQDRLDLKNIQYF.

This clonotype turned up a few times. This chain uses TRBV3-1 with TRBJ2-1; 7 nucleotides line up with TRBD2. The CDR3 totals 17 residues. Per the germline V gene, CDR1 is LGHDT and CDR2 is YNNKEL (reference sequence). J was trimmed by 7 bases and V by 4 bases; bases with no gene match: 16. CDR3 protein: CASSPPRGGSLLNEQFF. As DNA, the CDR3 is TGTGCCAGCAGCCCCCCGCGGGGCGGGAGCCTCCTAAATGAGCAGTTCTTC.

The chain joins TRBV2 to TRBJ1-1; 8 positions agree with TRBD1. CDR1 and CDR2 (germline): SNHLY, FYNNEI. Unmatched junction bases numbered 14, after V lost 10 bases and J lost 4 bases. This CDR3 spans 15 amino acids. The CDR3 DNA is TGTGCCAACAAGCTCGACAGGGGAGGGGGCACTGAAGCTTTCTTT. This translates into CANKLDRGGGTEAFF.